The table lists the clone carrying this T cell receptor beta chain with a few counts. Its target is not known. The data stem from a study of identical twins. Overall study results and limits: Zero-insertion results could be subject to partial confounding by invariant MAIT and iNKT cells. Among out-of-frame alpha sequences shared by twins, low generation probability occurred in excess. Abundant beta clonotypes from cord blood had fewer insertions, unlike memory repertoires, which showed none. Among monozygotic twins, out-of-frame TCR alpha sharing exceeded what models predicted.

TCRdb processed the 5' RACE reads anew with MiXCR; each CDR3 protein has one entry. The data show some 730,000 distinct CDR3 sequences, 18% seen once. The V end lost 3 bases, the J end lost 1 base, and 12 bases lay between the germline ends. This CDR3 is 14 amino acids long. Germline loops: CDR1 SQVTM, CDR2 ANQGSEA. This same sample was also taken into another study, of T cells expressing NK-cell markers.

What was sequenced was PBMCs. The J gene is TRBJ1-1, the V gene TRBV29-1; D not resolved. This TCR was recovered from a woman younger than 35 in good health. CDR3 DNA: TGCAGCGTTGAGGGCAGTTTGAGGAACACTGAAGCTTTCTTT. This encodes CSVEGSLRNTEAFF. Supplemented by reference TRBV29-1 and TRBJ1-1, the full variable domain reads SAVISQKPSRDICQRGTSLTIQCQVDSQVTMMFWYRQQPGQSLTLIATANQGSEATYESGFVIDKFPISRPNLTFSTLTVSNMSPEDSSIYLCSVEGSLRNTEAFFGQGTRLTVV.